This T cell receptor beta chain is from a study of T cell responses to AZD1222 COVID-19 vaccine (dated by TCRdb to the early 2020s). Notes on the research overall: AZD1222 recipients given second doses at about 4 weeks or at about 12 weeks were pooled, since spike-specific TCR depth and breadth were not found to differ between the two schedules. TCR sequencing covered 230 or so trial participants: nearly 210 given two doses of AZD1222 and about 26 given two doses of MenACWY control vaccine. Trial participants were enrolled by age into 18-55, 56-69 and 70-plus year subgroups, with roughly 150, 30 and 60 TCR-sequenced participants respectively.

What the research found in general, with its limitations: Because no samples from the day 14 peak response were available, repertoires could be characterized only after the peak T cell response. Conclusions about previously exposed vaccinees were limited because only a handful of AZD1222 recipients were SARS-CoV-2 seropositive at baseline. A significant rise in spike-specific TCR breadth and depth was observed after two AZD1222 doses relative to day 0 and relative to MenACWY recipients. In the small 56-69-year group, the increase in depth fell short of significance, most likely because of low power. Most participants were white British and females outnumbered males, and the authors suggested that clonal diversity may have been underestimated. Reportedly, close to half of the unique spike-specific TCRs recognized epitopes lying outside the regions that are mutated in the B.1.351 and B.1.1.7 variants. Vaccine-associated CD4 TCRs spanned the whole spike protein, with dominant responses in regions 160-218 and 743-854.

The CDR3 regions of human TCRbeta chains were subjected to immunosequencing. As for how the authors treated the data: Repertoire TCRs were matched against a reference library of SARS-CoV-2-specific TCRs generated with the MIRA antigen-specificity platform. Breadth was defined as the fraction of unique TCRs that were SARS-CoV-2-associated, and depth was defined as the fraction of total T cells that were SARS-CoV-2-associated. Using the MIRA data, each spike-specific TCR was mapped to the spike region that the TCR reacts to and placed in a CD4 or CD8 class. Log10-transformed breadth and depth values were compared by one-way ANOVA with Sidak's multiple comparisons tests. TCRdb mirrors the immuneACCESS table, restricted to in-frame sequences. Some clones are absent from its copies; in checked studies, under half trace to an unresolved V gene, and the reason for the others is unknown. V, J and clone size derive from that table, while D and trimming were established from the DNA sequence. For this sample the table gives more than 95,000 clones, of which 88% were detected only once. Clones ranked in the top ten supply 9% to 9.5% of the sample.

The CDR3 contains 16 residues, cysteine and phenylalanine counted. Only CDR3 DNA is held: 48 bases, read in frame from base 1. CDR1 and CDR2 are read off the germline V gene (reference sequence) as SGHNT and YYREEE. Cut back by 1 base and 8 bases, the V and J ends lie 16 bases apart. The sample's time point label is to be understood as: baseline before first vaccination. Vaccinee samples were obtained from the UK trials COV001 and COV002, which included a single-blind randomized controlled phase 2/3 trial of AZD1222 (ChAdOx1 nCoV-19) in healthy adults. Trial participant PBMC samples were collected at day 0 and day 28 after the second dose for TCRbeta chain sequencing. Regarding this clone: The target of this receptor is not known. No much larger clone exists at a distance of one base, and base qualities are not known.

The material was peripheral blood, obtained on day 0 of AZD1222 vaccination. This receptor was obtained from an adult in good health. This chain joins TRBV5-4 to TRBJ1-6; TRBD1 is a possible D gene, resting on 6 matching bases. The DNA reads TGTGCCAGCAGCTTGCCACAGGGAGGAAAGGATTCACCCCTCCACTTT. This translates into CASSLPQGGKDSPLHF.